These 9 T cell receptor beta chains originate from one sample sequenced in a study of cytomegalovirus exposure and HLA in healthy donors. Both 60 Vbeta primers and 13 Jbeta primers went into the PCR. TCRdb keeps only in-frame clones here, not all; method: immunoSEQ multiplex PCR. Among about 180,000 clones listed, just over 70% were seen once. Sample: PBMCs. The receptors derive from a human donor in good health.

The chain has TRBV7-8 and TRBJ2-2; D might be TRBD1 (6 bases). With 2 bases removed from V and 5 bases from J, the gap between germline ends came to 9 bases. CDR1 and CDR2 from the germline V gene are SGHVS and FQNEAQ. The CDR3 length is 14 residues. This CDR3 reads CASSLSRGTGELFF. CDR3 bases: TGTGCCAGCAGCTTATCGAGGGGGACCGGGGAGCTGTTTTTT. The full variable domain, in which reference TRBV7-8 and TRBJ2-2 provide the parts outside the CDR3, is GAGVSQSPRYKVAKRGQDVALRCDPISGHVSLFWYQQALGQGPEFLTYFQNEAQLDKSGLPSDRFFAERPEGSVSTLKIQRTQQEDSAVYLCASSLSRGTGELFFGEGSRLTVL.

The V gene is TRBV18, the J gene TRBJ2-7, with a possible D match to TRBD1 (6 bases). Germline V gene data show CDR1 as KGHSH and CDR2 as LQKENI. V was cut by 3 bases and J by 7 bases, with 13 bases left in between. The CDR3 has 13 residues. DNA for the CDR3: TGTGCCAGCTCACCGGAAACCAGGGGAGAGCAGTACTTC. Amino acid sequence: CASSPETRGEQYF. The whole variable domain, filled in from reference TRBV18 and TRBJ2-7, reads NAGVMQNPRHLVRRRGQEARLRCSPMKGHSHVYWYRQLPEEGLKFMVYLQKENIIDESGMPKERFSAEFPKEGPSILRIQQVVRGDSAAYFCASSPETRGEQYFGPGTRLTVT.

The CDR3 nucleotides are TGTGCCAGCAGCCAAGTTGGCGGGGGGGAAATCGCCTACGAGCAGTACTTC. This codes for CASSQVGGGEIAYEQYF. The chain recombines TRBV4-2 with TRBJ2-7, with TRBD2 matching over 9 bases. Germline loops: CDR1 LGHNA, CDR2 YNFKEQ. This CDR3 is built from 17 residues. V was pared by 1 base and J by 2 bases, with 9 bases of the junction left unmatched.

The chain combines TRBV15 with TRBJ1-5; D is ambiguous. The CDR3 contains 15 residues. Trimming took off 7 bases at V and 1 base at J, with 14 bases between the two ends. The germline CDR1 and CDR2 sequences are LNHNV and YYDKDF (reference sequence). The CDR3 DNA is TGTGCCACCAACCACCTAGCCGGGAGCAATCAGCCCCAGCATTTT. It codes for CATNHLAGSNQPQHF. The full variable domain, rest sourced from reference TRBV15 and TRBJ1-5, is DAMVIQNPRYQVTQFGKPVTLSCSQTLNHNVMYWYQQKSSQAPKLLFHYYDKDFNNEADTPDNFQSRRPNTSFCFLDIRSPGLGDTAMYLCATNHLAGSNQPQHFGDGTRLSIL.

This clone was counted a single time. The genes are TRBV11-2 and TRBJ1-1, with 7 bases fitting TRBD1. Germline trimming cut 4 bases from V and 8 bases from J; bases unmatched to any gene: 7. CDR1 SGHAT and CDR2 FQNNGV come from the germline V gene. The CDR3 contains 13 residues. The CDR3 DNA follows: TGTGCCAGCAGCTCCCACGGACAGGAGGAAGCTTTCTTT. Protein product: CASSSHGQEEAFF.

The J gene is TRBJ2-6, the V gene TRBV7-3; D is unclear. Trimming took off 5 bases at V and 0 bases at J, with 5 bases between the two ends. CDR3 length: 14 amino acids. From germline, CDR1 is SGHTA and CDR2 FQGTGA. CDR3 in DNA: TGTGCCAGCAGCCCCTCCTCTGGGGCCAACGTCCTGACTTTC. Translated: CASSPSSGANVLTF.

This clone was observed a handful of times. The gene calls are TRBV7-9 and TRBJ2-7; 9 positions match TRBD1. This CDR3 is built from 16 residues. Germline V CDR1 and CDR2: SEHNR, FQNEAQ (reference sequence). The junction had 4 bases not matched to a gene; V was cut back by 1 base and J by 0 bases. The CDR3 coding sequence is TGTGCCAGCAGCTTAGTAGCGACAGGGGGCTCCTACGAGCAGTACTTC. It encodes CASSLVATGGSYEQYF.

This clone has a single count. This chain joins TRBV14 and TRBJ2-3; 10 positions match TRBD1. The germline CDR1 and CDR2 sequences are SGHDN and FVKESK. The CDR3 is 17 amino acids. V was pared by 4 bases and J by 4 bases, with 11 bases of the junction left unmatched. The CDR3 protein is CASSRLPGDRGPDTQYF. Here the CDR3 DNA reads TGTGCCAGCAGCCGACTTCCGGGGGACAGGGGCCCAGATACGCAGTATTTT.

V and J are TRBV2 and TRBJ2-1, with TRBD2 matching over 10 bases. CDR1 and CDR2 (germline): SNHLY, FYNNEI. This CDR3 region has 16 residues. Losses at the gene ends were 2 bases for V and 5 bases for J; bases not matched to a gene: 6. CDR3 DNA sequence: TGTGCCAGCAGTGAACGGCGGCTAGCGGGGGACAATGAGCAGTTCTTC. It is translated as CASSERRLAGDNEQFF.